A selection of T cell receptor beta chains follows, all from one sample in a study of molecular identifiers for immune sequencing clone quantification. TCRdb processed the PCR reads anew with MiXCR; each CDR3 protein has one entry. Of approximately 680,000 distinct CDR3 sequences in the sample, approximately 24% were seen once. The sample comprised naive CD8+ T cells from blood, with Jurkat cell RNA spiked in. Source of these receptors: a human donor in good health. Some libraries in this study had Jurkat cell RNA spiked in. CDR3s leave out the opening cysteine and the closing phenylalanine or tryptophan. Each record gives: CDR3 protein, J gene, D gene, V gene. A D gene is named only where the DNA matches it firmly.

CDR3: ASSTWTSGGTSYEQY; J: TRBJ2-7; D: TRBD2; V: TRBV11-2
CDR3: ASSQTYRTNYEQY; J: TRBJ2-7; D: NA; V: TRBV14
CDR3: ASSFGRVYSPLH; J: TRBJ1-6; D: NA; V: TRBV12-3/TRBV12-4
CDR3: ASSDLETVGELF; J: TRBJ2-2; D: NA; V: TRBV25-1
CDR3: ASGSSPSTEAF; J: TRBJ1-1; D: NA; V: TRBV5-4
CDR3: AFRSGSGETQY; J: TRBJ2-5; D: NA; V: TRBV6-1
CDR3: ASSVFDRGNTDTQY; J: TRBJ2-3; D: TRBD1; V: TRBV9
CDR3: ASTFLWGGDEKLF; J: TRBJ1-4; D: NA; V: TRBV28
CDR3: ASSPMGSNTEAF; J: TRBJ1-1; D: NA; V: TRBV7-6
CDR3: SARGDRGVVGNQPQH; J: TRBJ1-5; D: TRBD1; V: TRBV20-1
CDR3: ASSPLGPTSYEQY; J: TRBJ2-7; D: NA; V: TRBV27